This T cell receptor beta chain was documented in a study of cytomegalovirus exposure and HLA in healthy donors. Study details: Inside one of the first data releases sat about 85 million unique TCRs taken from HLA-typed donors. Overall study results and limits: Later analysis indicated greater clonal expansion among HLA-associated TCR beta chains than among equally common other chains.

To note about this clone: Antigen specificity is unknown.

The PCR employed 60 Vbeta primers together with 13 Jbeta primers. Produced via immunoSEQ multiplex PCR; TCRdb's table is partial and in-frame only. The sample carries about 130,000 clones, over 60% recorded once. The CDR3 totals 15 residues. Germline V gene lookup returns CDR1 SNHLY and CDR2 FYNNEI. The sequenced sample was PBMCs. The chain has TRBV2 and TRBJ2-5; 9 bases map to TRBD1. The DNA matches TRBJ2-7 better at its end, which makes the J call doubtful. This receptor was taken from a man aged 45 to 65 in good health and CMV-seronegative. CDR3 sequence (DNA): TGTGCCAGCAGCTTTGGACAGGGGAACCTCTACGAGCAGTACTTC. Its translation is CASSFGQGNLYEQYF.